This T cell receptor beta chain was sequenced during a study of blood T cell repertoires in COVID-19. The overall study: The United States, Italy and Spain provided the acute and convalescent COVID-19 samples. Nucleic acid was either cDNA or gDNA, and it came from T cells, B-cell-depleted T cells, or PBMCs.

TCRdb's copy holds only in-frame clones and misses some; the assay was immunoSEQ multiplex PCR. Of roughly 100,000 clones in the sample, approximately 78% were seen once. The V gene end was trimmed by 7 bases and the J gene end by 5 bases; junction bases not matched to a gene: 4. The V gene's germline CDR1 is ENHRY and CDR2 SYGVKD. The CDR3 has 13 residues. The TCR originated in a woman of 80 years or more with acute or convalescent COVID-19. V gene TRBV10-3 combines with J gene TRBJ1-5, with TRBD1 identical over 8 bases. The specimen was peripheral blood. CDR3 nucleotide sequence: TGTGCCATCAACGCGGACAGGGATCAGCCCCAGCATTTT. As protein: CAINADRDQPQHF.